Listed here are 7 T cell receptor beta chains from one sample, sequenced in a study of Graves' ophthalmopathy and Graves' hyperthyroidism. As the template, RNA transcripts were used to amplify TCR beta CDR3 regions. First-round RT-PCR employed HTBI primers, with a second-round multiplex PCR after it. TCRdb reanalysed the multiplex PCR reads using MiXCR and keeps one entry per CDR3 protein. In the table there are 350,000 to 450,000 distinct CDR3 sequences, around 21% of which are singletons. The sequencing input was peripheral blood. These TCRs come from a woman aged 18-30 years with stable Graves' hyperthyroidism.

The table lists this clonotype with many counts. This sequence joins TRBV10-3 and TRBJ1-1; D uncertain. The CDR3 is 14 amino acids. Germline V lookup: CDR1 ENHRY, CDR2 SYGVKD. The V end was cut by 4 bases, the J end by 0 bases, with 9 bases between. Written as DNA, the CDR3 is TGTGCCATCAGTGTTGGTACGATGAACACTGAAGCTTTCTTT. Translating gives CAISVGTMNTEAFF.

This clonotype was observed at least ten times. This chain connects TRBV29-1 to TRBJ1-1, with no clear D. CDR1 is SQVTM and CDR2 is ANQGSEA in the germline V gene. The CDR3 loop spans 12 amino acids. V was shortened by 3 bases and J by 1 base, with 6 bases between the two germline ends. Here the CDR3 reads CSVEGSNTEAFF. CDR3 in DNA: TGCAGCGTTGAGGGGTCGAACACTGAAGCTTTCTTT.

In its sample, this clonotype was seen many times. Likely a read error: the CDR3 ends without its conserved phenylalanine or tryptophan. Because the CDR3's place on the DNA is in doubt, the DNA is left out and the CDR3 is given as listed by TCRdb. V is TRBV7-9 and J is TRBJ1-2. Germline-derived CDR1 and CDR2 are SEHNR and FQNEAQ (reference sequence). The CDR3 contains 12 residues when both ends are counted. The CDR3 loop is CASSLEGLTYSL.

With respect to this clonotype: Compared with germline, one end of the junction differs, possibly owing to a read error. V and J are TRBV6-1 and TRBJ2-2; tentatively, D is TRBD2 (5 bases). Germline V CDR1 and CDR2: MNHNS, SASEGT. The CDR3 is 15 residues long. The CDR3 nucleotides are TGTGCCAGCAGTGAACCTAAGGTGAGGACCGGGGATCTGTTTTTT. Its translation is CASSEPKVRTGDLFF.

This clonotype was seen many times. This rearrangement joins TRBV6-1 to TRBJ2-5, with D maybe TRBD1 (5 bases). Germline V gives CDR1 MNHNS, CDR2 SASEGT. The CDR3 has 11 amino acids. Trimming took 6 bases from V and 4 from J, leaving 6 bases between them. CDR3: CASRGVETQYF. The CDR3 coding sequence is TGTGCCAGCAGAGGGGTAGAGACCCAGTACTTC.

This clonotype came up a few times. The chain's CDR3 is CSVEAGTSGRIHEQYF. The CDR3, as DNA: TGCAGCGTTGAAGCGGGGACTAGCGGGAGGATCCACGAGCAGTACTTC. The chain is built from TRBV29-1 and TRBJ2-7, with TRBD2 identical over 15 bases. J lost 5 bases, V lost 1 base, and 6 bases had no gene match. CDR3 length: 16 amino acids. Germline assignment: CDR1 SQVTM and CDR2 ANQGSEA.

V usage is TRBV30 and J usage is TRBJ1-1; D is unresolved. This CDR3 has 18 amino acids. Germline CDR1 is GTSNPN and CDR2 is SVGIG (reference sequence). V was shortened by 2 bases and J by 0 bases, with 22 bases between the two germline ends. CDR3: CAWSNLQTGYLMNTEAFF. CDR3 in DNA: TGTGCCTGGAGTAACTTACAAACGGGATATCTCATGAACACTGAAGCTTTCTTT.